A selection of T cell receptor beta chains follows, all from one sample in a study of T cell repertoires in cytomegalovirus infection. TCRdb used MiXCR to reprocess the reads, holding one entry per CDR3 protein. The table has about 180,000 distinct CDR3 sequences, approximately 15% seen once; the top ten hold roughly 27%. The sample consisted of PBMCs. These receptors were obtained from a human donor in good health (CMV status not recorded). Some clones in this sample may be carry-over from other donors' samples. Both conserved end residues are part of each CDR3. A D gene is named only where the DNA matches it firmly. The size of a clone is reported for some rows only, either as once, few or many, or as a class for expanded clones.

v_gene: TRBV4-2; abundance: few; len: 17; j_gene: TRBJ1-1; d_gene: TRBD1; CDR3nt: TGTGCCAGCAGCCAAGTATACGACAGGGTCGGGAACACTGAAGCTTTCTTT; CDR3aa: CASSQVYDRVGNTEAFF
v_gene: TRBV2; abundance: few; len: 14; j_gene: TRBJ1-4; d_gene: NA; CDR3nt: TGTGCCAGCAGTTTAAGGACATCTAATGAAAAACTGTTTTTT; CDR3aa: CASSLRTSNEKLFF
v_gene: TRBV27; abundance: NA; len: 13; j_gene: TRBJ1-2; d_gene: NA; CDR3nt: TGTGCCAGCAGTTTTTTAGGGAAGGATGGCTACACCTTC; CDR3aa: CASSFLGKDGYTF
v_gene: TRBV29-1; abundance: few; len: 14; j_gene: TRBJ1-3; d_gene: NA; CDR3nt: TGCAGCGTTGTAGGGGGTAGCTCTGGAAACACCATATATTTT; CDR3aa: CSVVGGSSGNTIYF
v_gene: TRBV12-3/TRBV12-4; abundance: many; len: 17; j_gene: TRBJ2-3; d_gene: NA; CDR3nt: TGTGCCAGCAGTTTAAGGATGGCGGGACATTCCACAGATACGCAGTATTTT; CDR3aa: CASSLRMAGHSTDTQYF
v_gene: TRBV7-2; abundance: many; len: 14; j_gene: TRBJ1-5; d_gene: NA; CDR3nt: TGTGCCAGCAGCACCCGACGGCGCAATCAGCCCCAGCATTTT; CDR3aa: CASSTRRRNQPQHF
v_gene: TRBV2; abundance: NA; len: 13; j_gene: TRBJ2-7; d_gene: NA; CDR3nt: TGTGCCAGCAGTGAGGCGATCACCTACGAGCAGTACTTC; CDR3aa: CASSEAITYEQYF
v_gene: TRBV7-2; abundance: many; len: 15; j_gene: TRBJ2-7; d_gene: TRBD2; CDR3nt: TGTGCCAGCAGCTTAGGAAGCGGGAGCGCCTACGAGCAGTACTTC; CDR3aa: CASSLGSGSAYEQYF
v_gene: TRBV7-6; abundance: many; len: 12; j_gene: TRBJ2-5; d_gene: NA; CDR3nt: TGTGCCAGCGGCGGATTCCAAGAGACCCAGTACTTC; CDR3aa: CASGGFQETQYF
v_gene: TRBV6-5; abundance: many; len: 14; j_gene: TRBJ2-7; d_gene: TRBD2; CDR3nt: TGTGCCAGCAGTTACTCGGGGGGGTCGTACGAGCAGTACTTC; CDR3aa: CASSYSGGSYEQYF
v_gene: TRBV11-3; abundance: many; len: 14; j_gene: TRBJ1-3; d_gene: TRBD1; CDR3nt: TGTGCCAGCAGCCAGACAGGGGTCGGAAACACCATATATTTT; CDR3aa: CASSQTGVGNTIYF
v_gene: TRBV19; abundance: few; len: 16; j_gene: TRBJ1-5; d_gene: TRBD1; CDR3nt: TGTGCCAGTAGTCCGACCGGGACAGGGGTCAATCAGCCCCAGCATTTT; CDR3aa: CASSPTGTGVNQPQHF
v_gene: TRBV2; abundance: NA; len: 13; j_gene: TRBJ1-1; d_gene: NA; CDR3nt: TGTGCCAGCAGTGTTAGACCGAACACTGAAGCTTTCTTT; CDR3aa: CASSVRPNTEAFF
v_gene: TRBV19; abundance: many; len: 14; j_gene: TRBJ2-1; d_gene: NA; CDR3nt: TGTGCCAGTAACGGGGGAACGGGCTACAATGAGCAGTTCTTC; CDR3aa: CASNGGTGYNEQFF
v_gene: TRBV20-1; abundance: NA; len: 14; j_gene: TRBJ1-4; d_gene: NA; CDR3nt: TGCAGTGCTGCTCCGGGGGCGACTAATGAAAAACTGTTTTTT; CDR3aa: CSAAPGATNEKLFF
v_gene: TRBV29-1; abundance: few; len: 12; j_gene: TRBJ1-4; d_gene: NA; CDR3nt: TGCAGCGTCGCAAACAGGAATGAAAAACTGTTTTTT; CDR3aa: CSVANRNEKLFF
v_gene: TRBV28; abundance: many; len: 11; j_gene: TRBJ2-1; d_gene: NA; CDR3nt: TGTGCCAGCAGGGCGACCCGGGGACTTTTCTTC; CDR3aa: CASRATRGLFF
v_gene: TRBV27; abundance: many; len: 14; j_gene: TRBJ2-1; d_gene: NA; CDR3nt: TGTGCCAGCAGTTACTCGACAGAGTACAATGAGCAGTTCTTC; CDR3aa: CASSYSTEYNEQFF
v_gene: TRBV29-1; abundance: NA; len: 14; j_gene: TRBJ1-1; d_gene: TRBD1; CDR3nt: TGCAGCGTTGTAGACAGGGGAAAGAACACTGAAGCTTTCTTT; CDR3aa: CSVVDRGKNTEAFF
v_gene: TRBV5-1; abundance: few; len: 15; j_gene: TRBJ2-6; d_gene: TRBD2; CDR3nt: TGCGCCAGCAGCTGGGGGGGCTCTGGGGCCAACGTCCTGACTTTC; CDR3aa: CASSWGGSGANVLTF
v_gene: TRBV28; abundance: many; len: 14; j_gene: TRBJ2-3; d_gene: NA; CDR3nt: TGTGCCAGCAGTTTTCTGGCTGGCACAGATACGCAGTATTTT; CDR3aa: CASSFLAGTDTQYF
v_gene: TRBV27; abundance: many; len: 13; j_gene: TRBJ1-1; d_gene: NA; CDR3nt: TGTGCCACCCGGGGCGGGGTGAACACTGAAGCTTTCTTT; CDR3aa: CATRGGVNTEAFF